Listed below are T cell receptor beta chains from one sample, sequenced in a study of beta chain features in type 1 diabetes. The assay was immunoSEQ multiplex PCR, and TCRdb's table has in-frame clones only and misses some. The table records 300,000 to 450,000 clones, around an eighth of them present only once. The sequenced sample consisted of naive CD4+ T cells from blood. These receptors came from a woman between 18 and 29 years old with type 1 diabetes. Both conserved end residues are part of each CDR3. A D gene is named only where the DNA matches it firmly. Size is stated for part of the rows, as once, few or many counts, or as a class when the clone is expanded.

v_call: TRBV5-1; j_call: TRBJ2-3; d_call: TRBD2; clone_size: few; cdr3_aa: CASRLAATADTQYF; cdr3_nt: TGCGCCAGCAGACTAGCGGCCACGGCAGATACGCAGTATTTT
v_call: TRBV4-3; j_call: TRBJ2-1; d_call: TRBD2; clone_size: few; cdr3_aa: CASSRESGSSYEQFF; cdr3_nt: TGCGCCAGCAGCCGGGAGAGCGGGAGCAGCTATGAGCAGTTCTTC
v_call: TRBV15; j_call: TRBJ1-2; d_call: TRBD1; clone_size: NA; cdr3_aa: CATSTDRGNYGYTF; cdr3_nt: TGTGCCACCAGCACGGACAGGGGAAACTATGGCTACACCTTC
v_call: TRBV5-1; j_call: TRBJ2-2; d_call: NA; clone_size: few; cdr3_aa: CASSLTQTGAGELFF; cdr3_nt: TGCGCCAGCAGCTTGACCCAAACCGGGGCCGGGGAGCTGTTTTTT
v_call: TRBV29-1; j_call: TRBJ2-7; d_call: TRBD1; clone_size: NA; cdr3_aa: CSVLRTGSYEQYF; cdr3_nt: TGCAGCGTTCTCCGGACAGGGTCATACGAGCAGTACTTC
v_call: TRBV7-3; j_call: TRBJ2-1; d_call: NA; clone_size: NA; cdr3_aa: CASSAQGVAGYNEQFF; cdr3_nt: TGTGCCAGCAGCGCCCAGGGGGTAGCGGGGTACAATGAGCAGTTCTTC
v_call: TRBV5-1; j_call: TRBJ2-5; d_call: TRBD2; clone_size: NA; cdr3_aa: CASSLAGLQETQYF; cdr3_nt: TGCGCCAGCAGCTTAGCGGGATTACAAGAGACCCAGTACTTC
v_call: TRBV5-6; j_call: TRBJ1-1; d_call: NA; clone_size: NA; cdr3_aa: CASSLLLNTEAFF; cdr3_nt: TGTGCCAGCAGCCTCCTTCTGAACACTGAAGCTTTCTTT
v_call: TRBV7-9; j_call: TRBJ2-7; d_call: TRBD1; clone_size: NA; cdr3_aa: CASSSRTGSYEQYF; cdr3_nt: TGTGCCAGCAGCTCCAGGACAGGATCCTACGAGCAGTACTTC
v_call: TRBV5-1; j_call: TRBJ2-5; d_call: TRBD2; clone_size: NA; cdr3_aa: CASSPYASGSETQYF; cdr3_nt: TGCGCCAGCAGCCCCTATGCTAGCGGGAGTGAGACCCAGTACTTC
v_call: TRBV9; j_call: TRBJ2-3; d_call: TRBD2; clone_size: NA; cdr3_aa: CASSRLTSGSIDTQYF; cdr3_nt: TGTGCCAGCAGCAGACTGACTAGCGGGAGCATAGATACGCAGTATTTT
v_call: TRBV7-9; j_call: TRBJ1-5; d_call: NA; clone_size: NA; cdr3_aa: CASSKDSGSPQHF; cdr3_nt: TGTGCCAGCAGCAAGGACAGTGGGTCACCCCAGCATTTT
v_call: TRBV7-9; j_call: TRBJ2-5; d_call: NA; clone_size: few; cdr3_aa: CASESGSETQYF; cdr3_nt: TGTGCCAGCGAATCGGGGTCGGAGACCCAGTACTTC
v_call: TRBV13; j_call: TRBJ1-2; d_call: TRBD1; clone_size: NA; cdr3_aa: CASSVLGTGSGYTF; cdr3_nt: TGTGCCAGCAGCGTGCTGGGGACAGGTTCAGGCTACACCTTC
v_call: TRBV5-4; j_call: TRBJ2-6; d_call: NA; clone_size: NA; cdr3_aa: CASSFPGGANVLTF; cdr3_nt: TGTGCCAGCAGCTTCCCAGGAGGGGCCAACGTCCTGACTTTC
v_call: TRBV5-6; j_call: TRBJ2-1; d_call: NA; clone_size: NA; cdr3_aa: CAMGLRGRYNEQFF; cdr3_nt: TGTGCTATGGGTTTGCGGGGGCGTTACAATGAGCAGTTCTTC
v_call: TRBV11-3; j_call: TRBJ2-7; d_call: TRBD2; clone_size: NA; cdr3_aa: CASRFRSGSSYEQYF; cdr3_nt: TGTGCCAGCAGGTTCAGGAGCGGGAGCTCCTACGAGCAGTACTTC
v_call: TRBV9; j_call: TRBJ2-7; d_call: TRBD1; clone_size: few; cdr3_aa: CASSVTGGVFEQYF; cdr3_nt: TGTGCCAGCAGCGTGACAGGGGGCGTCTTCGAGCAGTACTTC
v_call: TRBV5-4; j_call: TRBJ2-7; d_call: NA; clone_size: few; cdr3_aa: CASSLDSLPSYEQYF; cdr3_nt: TGTGCCAGCAGCCTAGACTCACTCCCTTCCTACGAGCAGTACTTC
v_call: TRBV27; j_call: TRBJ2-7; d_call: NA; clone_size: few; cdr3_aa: CASSGSSGTDYEQYF; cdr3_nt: TGTGCCAGCAGTGGGAGTAGCGGGACAGACTACGAGCAGTACTTC